This entry lists 5 T cell receptor beta chains sequenced from one sample in a study of STAT5B mutations in CD4+ large granular lymphocyte leukemia (dated by TCRdb to the early 2020s). Library prep was done by the immunoSEQ multiplex PCR assay. The source is immuneACCESS, and TCRdb retained only in-frame sequences with V and J called. Part of the clones is not carried over; for the studies checked, unresolved V genes explain less than half of this, and the remainder is unexplained. For this sample the table gives about 38,000 clones, of which about 81% were detected only once. Together, the top ten hold 0.55% of the sample. The sequencing sample was made of CD4+ T cells from blood buffy coats. The receptor source for this set is a human donor in good health.

This sequence joins TRBV7-6 and TRBJ2-1; D is possibly TRBD1 or TRBD2 (5 bases each). CDR1 and CDR2 from the germline V gene are SGHVS and FNYEAQ. The CDR3 runs to 16 residues. The ends were cut back, 5 bases at V and 1 base at J, with 15 bases in the middle. This chain's CDR3 is CASSLGQGGSYNEQFF. CDR3 bases: TGTGCCAGCAGCCTAGGACAAGGCGGGTCCTACAATGAGCAGTTCTTC.

V usage is TRBV7-2 and J usage is TRBJ2-3; 7 bases agree with TRBD2. The CDR3 extends over 18 amino acids. Germline trimming cut 1 base from V and 0 bases from J; bases unmatched to any gene: 10. Looked up from germline, CDR1 is SGHTA and CDR2 is FQGNSA. CDR3: CASSLEGLAETSTDTQYF. DNA for the CDR3: TGTGCCAGCAGCTTAGAGGGCCTAGCGGAGACTAGCACAGATACGCAGTATTTT.

The chain has TRBV27 and TRBJ1-4; 7 nucleotides match TRBD1. In germline, CDR1 is MNHEY, CDR2 SMNVEV (reference sequence). The CDR3 length is 17 residues. The V gene end was trimmed by 2 bases and the J gene end by 7 bases; junction bases not matched to a gene: 13. CDR3: CASSLRLQGVVGEKLFF. The CDR3 DNA reads as TGTGCCAGCAGTTTACGGCTCCAGGGGGTGGTAGGTGAAAAACTGTTTTTT.

The chain links TRBV11-1 to TRBJ2-1; 8 bases are a match to TRBD2. CDR1 is SGHAT, CDR2 FQDESV, per germline (reference sequence). The CDR3 contains 15 residues. Trimming removed 3 bases from V and 6 bases from J; junction bases left unmatched: 7. This chain's CDR3 is CASSFGGGPLNEQFF. The DNA of the CDR3 is TGTGCCAGCAGCTTCGGCGGGGGGCCCCTCAATGAGCAGTTCTTC.

The chain recombines TRBV2 with TRBJ2-7; no clear D gene. This CDR3 contains 14 residues. The V end was cut by 3 bases, the J end by 4 bases, with 13 bases between. The germline V gene has CDR1 SNHLY and CDR2 FYNNEI. The CDR3 region has the DNA TGTGCCAGCAGTGAGGGAAAGGGTTCGTACGAGCAGTACTTC. Protein: CASSEGKGSYEQYF.